One and the same sample provided the 17 T cell receptor beta chains below, sequenced in a study of T cells in Graves' hyperthyroidism and ophthalmopathy. TCR beta CDR3 region amplification was performed from RNA transcripts. The HTBI primer set served for first-round RT-PCR of the TCR CDR3. TCRdb ran MiXCR on the multiplex PCR reads and lists one entry per CDR3 protein. The table has some 600,000 distinct CDR3 sequences, under 60% seen once. Sequenced: peripheral blood or thyroid tissue (not recorded which). These receptors all stem from a woman aged 18-35 years with Graves' hyperthyroidism.

This clonotype was detected a few times. The genes are TRBV7-9 and TRBJ2-5, with 9 bases aligning to TRBD2. The V gene end was trimmed by 5 bases and the J gene end by 5 bases; junction bases not matched to a gene: 12. The CDR3 is 16 amino acids. Looked up from germline, CDR1 is SEHNR and CDR2 is FQNEAQ (reference sequence). The CDR3 is CASSPRLAVRGETQYF. CDR3 nucleotide sequence: TGTGCCAGCAGCCCGCGACTAGCGGTCCGGGGGGAGACCCAGTACTTC.

This clonotype was seen many times. The V gene is TRBV7-9, the J gene TRBJ1-4; the D gene is possibly TRBD1 (5 bases). The germline V gene encodes CDR1 SEHNR and CDR2 FQNEAQ (reference sequence). The CDR3 has 13 residues. Trimming shortened V by 5 bases and J by 8 bases, and 12 bases separated the two germline ends. CDR3 DNA: TGTGCCAGCAGCCTCAGGGAAAGCGAAAAACTGTTTTTT. Protein product: CASSLRESEKLFF.

The gene calls are TRBV5-1 and TRBJ2-7; a weak D match, TRBD2 (6 bases). This CDR3 has 15 residues. Germline loops: CDR1 SGHRS, CDR2 YFSETQ. V lost 2 bases and J 4 bases, leaving 16 bases between the germline ends. The DNA for the CDR3 is TGCGCCAGCAGCTTAACAGGCTATGGGACTTACGAGCAGTACTTC. It is translated as CASSLTGYGTYEQYF. Using reference TRBV5-1 and TRBJ2-7 for the parts outside the CDR3, the full variable domain is KAGVTQTPRYLIKTRGQQVTLSCSPISGHRSVSWYQQTPGQGLQFLFEYFSETQRNKGNFPGRFSGRQFSNSRSEMNVSTLELGDSALYLCASSLTGYGTYEQYFGPGTRLTVT.

This sequence joins TRBV7-6 and TRBJ1-6; D gene unclear. The germline V gene encodes CDR1 SGHVS and CDR2 FNYEAQ. This CDR3 spans 18 amino acids. The V end was cut by 1 base, the J end by 10 bases, with 23 bases between. The CDR3 is CASSLGVGNLAAGSPLHF. The CDR3 nucleotides read TGTGCCAGCAGCTTAGGGGTCGGGAATTTGGCCGCTGGGTCACCCCTCCACTTT.

The chain employs TRBV7-9 and TRBJ2-6; D not resolved. Trimming took off 3 bases at V and 2 bases at J, with 8 bases between the two ends. Germline CDR1 and CDR2: SEHNR and FQNEAQ (reference sequence). The length of the CDR3 is 15 residues. The CDR3 DNA follows: TGTGCCAGCAGCTTCGGCAGGACTGGGGCCAACGTCCTGACTTTC. Amino acid sequence: CASSFGRTGANVLTF.

On this clonotype itself: The conserved phenylalanine or tryptophan normally closing the CDR3 is absent here, so this likely arose from a read error. This chain uses TRBV11-2 with TRBJ2-5; no reliable D call. There are 15 residues in the CDR3. The V end was cut by 5 bases, the J end by 0 bases, with 13 bases between. Germline lookup yields CDR1 SGHAT and CDR2 FQNNGV. The CDR3 spells CASSRGSTNQETQYL. For the CDR3, the DNA is TGTGCCAGCAGCCGCGGATCCACTAACCAAGAGACCCAGTACCTC.

This clonotype was recorded only once. The genes are TRBV15 and TRBJ2-5, with D maybe TRBD2 (6 bases). The CDR3 covers 15 residues. In germline, CDR1 is LNHNV, CDR2 YYDKDF (reference sequence). The germline V and J ends were trimmed by 1 base and 8 bases, with 17 bases remaining between them. CDR3 in amino acids: CATSRVGRGESTQYF. The DNA of the CDR3 is TGTGCCACCAGCAGAGTGGGGCGGGGCGAGAGCACCCAGTACTTC. Drawing the rest from reference TRBV15 and TRBJ2-5, the complete variable domain is DAMVIQNPRYQVTQFGKPVTLSCSQTLNHNVMYWYQQKSSQAPKLLFHYYDKDFNNEADTPDNFQSRRPNTSFCFLDIRSPGLGDTAMYLCATSRVGRGESTQYFGPGTRLLVL.

The chain joins TRBV2 to TRBJ2-5; 7 bases match TRBD1. Germline trimming cut 5 bases from V and 9 bases from J; bases unmatched to any gene: 12. Germline-derived CDR1 and CDR2 are SNHLY and FYNNEI. The CDR3 totals 14 residues. As DNA, the CDR3 is TGTGCCAGCAGTTTGGGACAGCTTAATCAGCCCCAGTACTTC. Its protein product is CASSLGQLNQPQYF.

The genes are TRBV14 and TRBJ2-5, with D possibly matching TRBD2 (5 bases). The V end was cut by 0 bases, the J end by 2 bases, with 13 bases between. The CDR3 has 16 residues. In germline, CDR1 is SGHDN, CDR2 FVKESK. CDR3 in amino acids: CASSQDRGSRQETQYF. The CDR3, as DNA: TGTGCCAGCAGCCAAGATAGAGGGAGTAGGCAAGAGACCCAGTACTTC.

The rearrangement links TRBV5-1 to TRBJ2-7; 7 nucleotides match TRBD2. Germline CDR1 is SGHRS and CDR2 is YFSETQ. J gave up 2 bases and V 0 bases, and 5 bases lay outside the gene matches. This CDR3 region has 15 residues. In nucleotides, the CDR3 is TGCGCCAGCAGCTTGGGGCTAGCGGACCCCTACGAGCAGTACTTC. It specifies CASSLGLADPYEQYF.

This sequence joins TRBV24-1 and TRBJ2-1; D may be TRBD1 (6 bases). Germline V CDR1 and CDR2: KGHDR, SFDVKD. CDR3 length equals 14 residues. Between the trimmed V and J ends, which lost 10 bases and 0 bases, there was a span of 12 bases. In DNA form, the CDR3 reads TGTGCCACTCGAGGACAGTTCTCCTACAATGAGCAGTTCTTC. It is translated as CATRGQFSYNEQFF.

This clonotype was recorded at least ten times. The chain combines TRBV2 with TRBJ1-1; D might be TRBD1 (5 bases). Trimming removed 7 bases at V and 0 bases at J, with 12 bases between. The CDR3 extends over 14 amino acids. The germline V gene encodes CDR1 SNHLY and CDR2 FYNNEI. The CDR3 nucleotides are TGTGCCAGCAAGGTTGGGGGTCTGAACACTGAAGCTTTCTTT. As protein: CASKVGGLNTEAFF.

The chain joins TRBV7-9 to TRBJ2-5; D is uncertain. V lost 5 bases and J lost 0, with 19 bases in between. The CDR3 covers 17 residues. Germline lookup yields CDR1 SEHNR and CDR2 FQNEAQ (reference sequence). CDR3 coding DNA: TGTGCCAGCAGCCAAGAATTCCAGGAGATACACCAAGAGACCCAGTACTTC. It translates to CASSQEFQEIHQETQYF.

A word on this clonotype: In this CDR3 the conserved last residue, phenylalanine or tryptophan, is missing, so a read error is likely. V is TRBV19 and J is TRBJ2-7; D remains ambiguous. The CDR3 loop spans 13 amino acids. V gave up 3 bases and J gave up 2 bases, with 8 bases separating them. Germline CDR1 reads LNHDA; CDR2 reads SQIVND (reference sequence). The DNA for the CDR3 is TGTGCCAGTAGTATTGGGTCAGCCTACGAGCAGTACCTC. Amino acids: CASSIGSAYEQYL.

The chain has TRBV12-3 or TRBV12-4 and TRBJ1-5; 10 nucleotides align to TRBD1. CDR3 size: 15 residues. V shed 5 bases, J shed 6 bases, and the junction held 7 bases outside the gene matches. The CDR3 bases are TGTGCCAGCAGTCCTGACAGGGGGCTGAGTCAGCCCCAGCATTTT. It encodes CASSPDRGLSQPQHF.

This clonotype was counted at least ten times. The genes are TRBV15 and TRBJ2-7; D is possibly TRBD1 (5 bases). V shed 1 base and J shed 6 bases, with 16 bases lying between them. The CDR3 is made up of 15 amino acids. Germline values: CDR1 LNHNV, CDR2 YYDKDF (reference sequence). The CDR3 sequence: CATSRADRSPGEQYF. For the CDR3, the DNA is TGTGCCACCAGCAGAGCAGACAGATCCCCCGGCGAGCAGTACTTC.

The chain carries TRBV29-1 and TRBJ2-5, with D possibly being TRBD1 (6 bases). Germline CDR1 is SQVTM and CDR2 is ANQGSEA. The CDR3 totals 14 residues. V lost 0 bases and J lost 3, with 11 bases in between. CDR3 nucleotide sequence: TGCAGCGTTGAAGATCCCAACAGGGAAGAGACCCAGTACTTC. It codes for CSVEDPNREETQYF. Together with reference TRBV29-1 and TRBJ2-5, the CDR3 gives the full variable domain: SAVISQKPSRDICQRGTSLTIQCQVDSQVTMMFWYRQQPGQSLTLIATANQGSEATYESGFVIDKFPISRPNLTFSTLTVSNMSPEDSSIYLCSVEDPNREETQYFGPGTRLLVL.